This T cell receptor (beta chain) stems from a study of cytomegalovirus exposure and HLA in healthy donors. This PCR relied on a set of 60 Vbeta primers and 13 Jbeta primers. Sequencing used immunoSEQ multiplex PCR; TCRdb keeps in-frame clones, though not all of them. The repertoire holds about 180,000 clones, with roughly four fifths as singletons. The CDR3 sequence is 16 residues long. This chain joins TRBV21-1 and TRBJ1-6; the D call of TRBD1 is as the table states it, not checked on the DNA. TRBV21-1 is reported as a pseudogene. Sequenced input: PBMCs. The TCR was taken from a woman in her twenties or thirties in good health and CMV-seronegative. CDR3 region: CASSKGTGKENSPLHF. Here the CDR3 DNA reads TGTGCCAGCAGCAAAGGGACAGGGAAGGAGAATTCACCCCTCCACTTT.